Listed here are 4 T cell receptor beta chains from one sample, sequenced in a study of shared clonotypes between healthy human individuals. Only in-frame clones appear in the TCRdb table, and some are missing; sequencing was by immunoSEQ multiplex PCR. The repertoire consists of more than 400,000 clones, with 70% to 85% occurring once and the leading ten covering more than 10%. Sequenced: PBMCs. These receptors all stem from a middle-aged woman in good health. Some clones in this sample may be carry-over from other donors' samples.

The CDR3 DNA reads as TGTGCCAGCAGCACCTGGGACAGTAGTGAAAAACTGTTTTTT. Translated, it gives CASSTWDSSEKLFF. The V gene is TRBV5-4, the J gene TRBJ1-4; 7 bases are shared with TRBD1. The CDR3 covers 14 residues. The germline CDR1 and CDR2 sequences are SGHNT and YYREEE (reference sequence). V was clipped by 4 bases and J by 7 bases; unmatched bases: 7.

The gene calls are TRBV18 and TRBJ1-5, with D possibly matching TRBD1 (6 bases). CDR1 and CDR2 (germline): KGHSH, LQKENI. Trimming left V 2 bases short and J 6 bases short, with 14 bases between. The CDR3 contains 15 residues. CDR3 sequence (DNA): TGTGCCAGCTCACCAGATGCTGGGGGCCGTCAGCCCCAGCATTTT. Its translation is CASSPDAGGRQPQHF.

This rearrangement joins TRBV28 to TRBJ2-7; 10 bases fit TRBD1. This CDR3 comprises 15 residues. The germline V gene encodes CDR1 MDHEN and CDR2 SYDVKM. The V segment lost 3 bases and the J segment 9 bases; nucleotides outside the gene matches: 11. The chain's CDR3 is CASSLRPGTGEGQYF. Written as DNA, the CDR3 is TGTGCCAGCAGTTTGCGGCCCGGGACAGGGGAGGGGCAGTACTTC.

The chain recombines TRBV2 with TRBJ1-5, with 9 positions matching TRBD1. Losses at the gene ends were 7 bases for V and 6 bases for J; bases not matched to a gene: 7. Germline V lookup: CDR1 SNHLY, CDR2 FYNNEI. The CDR3 length is 14 residues. The CDR3 coding sequence is TGTGCCAGCAACCCGGACAGGGGAAGTCAGCCCCAGCATTTT. Translation gives CASNPDRGSQPQHF.